This entry lists 9 T cell receptor beta chains sequenced from one sample in a study of T-cell memory formation after mild COVID-19. TCRdb called the 5' RACE reads again in MiXCR, with one record for every CDR3 protein. The data contain under 550,000 distinct CDR3 sequences, about 20% of them singletons. Sequences were obtained from PBMCs or a T cell subset sorted from them (not recorded which). The receptors stem from an adult woman who had mild COVID-19 (a few samples of this study predate the infection). Cell type and time point are not known.

The chain is built from TRBV11-2 and TRBJ2-5; D may be TRBD1 or TRBD2 (5 bases each). V was trimmed by 2 bases and J by 10 bases, leaving 14 bases between them. Looked up from germline, CDR1 is SGHAT and CDR2 is FQNNGV. The CDR3 is made up of 13 amino acids. The CDR3 protein is CASSLSTPGGQYF. Written as DNA, the CDR3 is TGTGCCAGCAGCTTATCCACCCCTGGGGGCCAGTACTTC.

This clonotype turned up a few times. J is TRBJ1-2 and V is TRBV7-9, with 7 bases identical to TRBD1. The CDR3 contains 14 residues. Germline lookup yields CDR1 SEHNR and CDR2 FQNEAQ (reference sequence). After removal of 6 bases from V and 1 base from J, the junction contained 5 bases not matched to a gene. The CDR3 bases are TGTGCCAGCAGTTTCGACAGGGTTAACTATGGCTACACCTTC. Amino acid sequence: CASSFDRVNYGYTF.

This clonotype was detected only a few times. The gene calls are TRBV9 and TRBJ2-7, with D unclear. The ends were cut back, 0 bases at V and 0 bases at J, with 7 bases in the middle. There are 14 residues in the CDR3. Germline V CDR1 and CDR2: SGDLS, YYNGEE. The DNA for the CDR3 is TGTGCCAGCAGCGTAGGCCCGGCCTCCTACGAGCAGTACTTC. Its protein is CASSVGPASYEQYF.

In DNA, the CDR3 is TGTGCCAGCAGTTCTTGGGTGAACACTGAAGCTTTCTTT. Protein product: CASSSWVNTEAFF. V gene TRBV27 combines with J gene TRBJ1-1; no clear D. This CDR3 has 13 residues. The germline V gene has CDR1 MNHEY and CDR2 SMNVEV (reference sequence). V lost 4 bases and J lost 0, with 6 bases in between.

The chain links TRBV12-3 or TRBV12-4 to TRBJ2-7, with 10 positions matching TRBD1. The CDR3 contains 15 residues. With V trimmed by 1 base and J by 3 bases, 3 bases remained unmatched. Here the CDR3 reads CASSLGGQGYYEQYF. The CDR3 DNA reads TGTGCCAGCAGTTTAGGGGGACAGGGGTACTACGAGCAGTACTTC.

This clonotype was counted only a few times. The chain couples TRBV20-1 to TRBJ1-5; the D gene is possibly TRBD1 (5 bases). The CDR3 extends over 14 amino acids. V lost 5 bases and J 0 bases, leaving 11 bases between the germline ends. Germline V gives CDR1 DFQATT, CDR2 SNEGSKA (reference sequence). CDR3 loop: CSAGGAYSNQPQHF. Here the CDR3 DNA reads TGCAGTGCTGGGGGAGCCTATAGCAATCAGCCCCAGCATTTT.

The chain has TRBV11-3 and TRBJ2-7, with TRBD1 matching 7 bases. The germline V gene encodes CDR1 SGHNT and CDR2 YENEEA. The CDR3 is made up of 17 amino acids. Unmatched junction bases numbered 17, after V lost 4 bases and J lost 5 bases. DNA of the CDR3: TGTGCCAGCAGCTCCCGGACAGGTTCGAAAACTAGGCACGAGCAGTACTTC. Translation gives CASSSRTGSKTRHEQYF.

The chain is built from TRBV7-9 and TRBJ1-1, with TRBD1 matching over 11 bases. Per the germline V gene, CDR1 is SEHNR and CDR2 is FQNEAQ (reference sequence). CDR3 length: 14 residues. Germline trimming cut 5 bases from V and 9 bases from J; bases unmatched to any gene: 8. The CDR3 DNA reads TGTGCCAGCAGCCCGAGCAAGGACAGGGGGCAAGCTTTCTTT. As protein: CASSPSKDRGQAFF.

The chain combines TRBV7-2 with TRBJ2-1, with TRBD2 as a possible D gene (6 bases). This CDR3 has 13 residues. V dropped 10 bases and J dropped 10 bases, with 20 bases sitting between them. Germline CDR1 is SGHTA and CDR2 is FQGNSA. CDR3 sequence reads: CATGDSPRAEQFF. In DNA, the CDR3 is TGTGCCACCGGGGACTCCCCCAGAGCGGAGCAGTTCTTC. Full variable domain (remainder filled in from reference TRBV7-2 and TRBJ2-1): GAGVSQSPSNKVTEKGKDVELRCDPISGHTALYWYRQSLGQGLEFLIYFQGNSAPDKSGLPSDRFSAERTGGSVSTLTIQRTQQEDSAVYLCATGDSPRAEQFFGPGTRLTVL.